These 6 T cell receptor beta chains share one sample of origin, sequenced in a study of vaccination effects on CD4 cells after COVID-19. No antigens are known for them. Some clones are missing from TCRdb's copy, which holds only in-frame ones; the method was immunoSEQ multiplex PCR. The sample yields 42,000 or so clones, 60% to 75% seen once. Sequencing in the ViraFEST assay came after antigen-specific CD4+ T cells had been expanded with viral peptide pools, which were used to stimulate PBMC. Following culture for under 12 days, CD4+ T cells were isolated. The person had PCR-confirmed SARS-CoV-2 infection between March and December 2020. Sequences were derived from CD4+ T cells from PBMCs cultured with a peptide pool, sampled before COVID-19 vaccination. These receptors were taken from a human donor who had a prior SARS-CoV-2 infection.

The V call is TRBV29-1, the J call TRBJ2-1, with 11 bases that match TRBD1. This CDR3 spans 15 amino acids. V was clipped by 7 bases and J by 8 bases; unmatched bases: 13. Germline CDR1 reads SQVTM; CDR2 reads ANQGSEA. CDR3: CSAGTGTGGRYEQFF. In DNA form, the CDR3 reads TGCAGCGCTGGAACCGGGACAGGGGGTCGGTATGAGCAGTTCTTC.

The genes are TRBV4-3 and TRBJ1-6; the D gene is possibly TRBD1 (5 bases). The CDR3 sequence is 18 residues long. Germline V gives CDR1 LGHNA, CDR2 YSLEER. Deletions cut 1 base from V and 0 bases from J, with 13 bases between. The CDR3 nucleotides read TGCGCCAGCAGCCAAGGGGTACGACAGAGCTCCTATAATTCACCCCTCCACTTT. This translates into CASSQGVRQSSYNSPLHF.

This chain joins TRBV6-5 and TRBJ2-3; D unclear. This CDR3 has 16 amino acids. Looked up from germline, CDR1 is MNHEY and CDR2 is SVGAGI. Trimming left V 0 bases short and J 4 bases short, with 14 bases between. CDR3 bases: TGTGCCAGCAGTTACTCGATAGTTCCTACCCCAGATACGCAGTATTTT. This gives the protein CASSYSIVPTPDTQYF.

This clone was counted between two and nine times. The J gene is TRBJ1-1, the V gene TRBV27; D gene uncertain. From germline, CDR1 is MNHEY and CDR2 SMNVEV (reference sequence). The CDR3 is made up of 13 amino acids. With 6 bases removed from V and 3 bases from J, the gap between germline ends came to 11 bases. CDR3 in amino acids: CASRGFRDTEAFF. DNA for the CDR3: TGTGCCAGCAGGGGTTTTCGTGACACTGAAGCTTTCTTT.

The chain is built from TRBV2 and TRBJ1-3; the D gene is possibly TRBD1 (5 bases). CDR1 and CDR2 from the germline V gene are SNHLY and FYNNEI. This CDR3 contains 15 residues. V was cut by 6 bases and J by 3 bases, with 15 bases left in between. The CDR3 protein is CASRVHTGLGNTIYF. CDR3 in DNA: TGTGCCAGCAGGGTACATACGGGGCTTGGAAACACCATATATTTT.

The genes are TRBV4-1 and TRBJ2-5, with D unresolved. The CDR3 covers 13 residues. V lost 1 base to trimming and J lost 2 bases, with 5 bases between them. The germline V gene has CDR1 MGHRA and CDR2 YSYEKL. The CDR3 nucleotides read TGCGCCAGCAGCCAAGGACGACAAGAGACCCAGTACTTC. Translation: CASSQGRQETQYF.